The 9 T cell receptor beta chains below all came from one sample that was sequenced in a study of cytotoxic CD8 clonotypes in ibrutinib-treated CLL. The data were produced by immunoSEQ multiplex PCR, yet TCRdb's version contains in-frame clones alone and is incomplete. The data contain 20,000 to 25,000 clones, more than 65% of them seen just once; the ten biggest clones take up roughly half. The specimen was PBMCs, collected after 12 months of ibrutinib treatment. The receptors derive from a human donor with chronic lymphocytic leukemia.

The chain recombines TRBV18 with TRBJ1-2; TRBD1 aligns across 8 bases. Losses at the gene ends were 1 base for V and 5 bases for J; bases not matched to a gene: 6. CDR1 KGHSH and CDR2 LQKENI come from the germline V gene. The CDR3 spans 15 residues. In DNA, the CDR3 is TGTGCCAGCTCACCACGAGACAGGGGAGGGTATGGCTACACCTTC. It yields the protein CASSPRDRGGYGYTF. The whole variable domain, remainder taken from reference TRBV18 and TRBJ1-2, is NAGVMQNPRHLVRRRGQEARLRCSPMKGHSHVYWYRQLPEEGLKFMVYLQKENIIDESGMPKERFSAEFPKEGPSILRIQQVVRGDSAAYFCASSPRDRGGYGYTFGSGTRLTVV.

The V gene is TRBV4-1, the J gene TRBJ2-5; 9 nucleotides match TRBD1. The V gene's germline CDR1 is MGHRA and CDR2 YSYEKL. The CDR3 sequence is 16 residues long. With 0 bases clipped from V and 5 bases from J, the junction kept 7 bases outside the gene matches. Here the CDR3 DNA reads TGCGCCAGCAGCCAAGATTTCGGGACAGGGAGGGAGACCCAGTACTTC. Its translation: CASSQDFGTGRETQYF.

J is TRBJ2-7 and V is TRBV6-1; maybe TRBD1 (5 bases). This CDR3 comprises 13 residues. V was pared by 7 bases and J by 3 bases, with 13 bases between. The germline gives CDR1 MNHNS, CDR2 SASEGT. In nucleotides, the CDR3 is TGTGCCAGCAACGTCGCGGACAACTACGAGCAGTACTTC. It translates to CASNVADNYEQYF.

This rearrangement joins TRBV15 to TRBJ1-6; D is perhaps TRBD1 (5 bases). CDR3 length: 14 amino acids. V lost 0 bases to trimming and J lost 8 bases, with 8 bases between them. Germline V CDR1 and CDR2: LNHNV, YYDKDF (reference sequence). The CDR3 DNA reads TGTGCCACCAGCAGAGATTGGGGGGATTCACCCCTCCACTTT. This sequence encodes CATSRDWGDSPLHF.

In this sample, this clone turned up once. The V gene is TRBV5-1, the J gene TRBJ2-1; 10 bases are shared with TRBD1. J gave up 4 bases and V 5 bases, and 6 bases lay outside the gene matches. CDR1 is SGHRS and CDR2 is YFSETQ in the germline V gene. This CDR3 is 15 amino acids long. CDR3 DNA: TGCGCCAGCAGACGACAGGGGGCTGGGTACAATGAGCAGTTCTTC. Protein product: CASRRQGAGYNEQFF.

This chain uses TRBV14 with TRBJ1-4; the match to TRBD1 covers 7 bases. Per the germline V gene, CDR1 is SGHDN and CDR2 is FVKESK. The CDR3 has 15 residues. Germline trimming cut 4 bases from V and 4 bases from J; bases unmatched to any gene: 6. DNA of the CDR3: TGTGCCAGCAGCCTCGAGAGGGACAGTAATGAAAAACTGTTTTTT. Its protein is CASSLERDSNEKLFF.

The CDR3 reads CASSRSSGPKGPQHF. The DNA of the CDR3 is TGTGCCAGCAGTCGAAGCTCCGGGCCTAAAGGTCCCCAGCATTTT. The chain couples TRBV28 to TRBJ1-5, with D uncertain. The CDR3 has 15 amino acids. The germline CDR1 and CDR2 sequences are MDHEN and SYDVKM. The V gene lost 5 bases and the J gene lost 10 bases, with 21 bases spanning the gap.

This clone turned up a few times. V is TRBV7-3 and J is TRBJ1-2; D ambiguous. The CDR3 sequence is 13 residues long. The germline gives CDR1 SGHTA, CDR2 FQGTGA. The V gene lost 5 bases and the J gene lost 7 bases, with 14 bases spanning the gap. Here the CDR3 reads CASSPTMGSGYTF. DNA of the CDR3: TGTGCCAGCAGCCCCACTATGGGGAGTGGCTACACCTTC.

The chain combines TRBV27 with TRBJ2-7; possibly TRBD2 for D (5 bases). CDR1 MNHEY and CDR2 SMNVEV come from the germline V gene (reference sequence). V lost 2 bases and J lost 1, with 6 bases in between. CDR3 length: 13 residues. CDR3 residues: CASSLRESYEQYF. CDR3 nucleotide sequence: TGTGCCAGCAGTTTACGGGAATCCTACGAGCAGTACTTC.